What follows are 32 T cell receptor beta chains derived from one specimen sequenced in a study of PD-L1 blockade in urothelial cancer. This sample's time point: pretreatment peripheral blood. The data were produced by immunoSEQ multiplex PCR, yet TCRdb's version contains in-frame clones alone and is incomplete. The sample has around 66,000 clones; 80% to 90% are singletons. Sequences were derived from PBMCs, sampled around atezolizumab (anti-PD-L1) treatment. Every receptor here comes from a man aged 65 to 85 with urothelial cancer.

The chain combines TRBV27 with TRBJ2-1, with a tentative D call TRBD2 (6 bases). The CDR3 consists of 14 residues. Germline V CDR1 and CDR2: MNHEY, SMNVEV (reference sequence). V was cut by 3 bases and J by 8 bases, with 14 bases left in between. The CDR3 DNA sequence: TGTGCCAGCAGTTTTGTCGGGAGTGGGGATGAGCAGTTCTTC. Its translation: CASSFVGSGDEQFF.

The genes are TRBV27 and TRBJ2-7; TRBD1 matches at 10 bases. This CDR3 has 17 residues. Germline-derived CDR1 and CDR2 are MNHEY and SMNVEV (reference sequence). Trimming cost V 4 bases and J 1 base; bases outside gene matches: 10. CDR3 coding DNA: TGTGCCAGCAGTTGGTTGCCCCGGGACAGGGGATCCTACGAGCAGTACTTC. It yields the protein CASSWLPRDRGSYEQYF.

The V gene is TRBV14, the J gene TRBJ2-2; maybe TRBD2 (6 bases). From germline, CDR1 is SGHDN and CDR2 FVKESK. There are 17 residues in the CDR3. Deletions cut 1 base from V and 3 bases from J, with 15 bases between. The DNA for the CDR3 is TGTGCCAGCAGCCAAGGGGTTCTCGGGAGAGACACCGGGGAGCTGTTTTTT. Residues: CASSQGVLGRDTGELFF.

The rearrangement uses TRBV19 and TRBJ1-5; tentative D call: TRBD1 (6 bases). This CDR3 spans 18 amino acids. The V gene lost 3 bases and the J gene lost 0 bases, with 18 bases spanning the gap. Germline values: CDR1 LNHDA, CDR2 SQIVND (reference sequence). The CDR3 region is CASSIRGRTDHSNQPQHF. In DNA, the CDR3 is TGTGCCAGTAGTATTCGTGGACGGACAGATCATAGCAATCAGCCCCAGCATTTT. Filled out from reference TRBV19 and TRBJ1-5, the complete variable domain reads DGGITQSPKYLFRKEGQNVTLSCEQNLNHDAMYWYRQDPGQGLRLIYYSQIVNDFQKGDIAEGYSVSREKKESFPLTVTSAQKNPTAFYLCASSIRGRTDHSNQPQHFGDGTRLSIL.

V and J are TRBV28 and TRBJ1-5; 7 bases are a match to TRBD1. Germline values: CDR1 MDHEN, CDR2 SYDVKM. V was pared by 6 bases and J by 3 bases, with 5 bases of the junction left unmatched. The CDR3 consists of 14 residues. This CDR3 reads CASSAGTDNQPQHF. CDR3 coding DNA: TGTGCCAGCAGCGCCGGGACAGACAATCAGCCCCAGCATTTT.

This clone was seen a few times. J is TRBJ1-1 and V is TRBV2; 8 positions match TRBD1. Trimming cost V 5 bases and J 2 bases; bases outside gene matches: 4. The germline V gene has CDR1 SNHLY and CDR2 FYNNEI. This CDR3 is 14 amino acids long. The CDR3 nucleotides are TGTGCCAGCAGTTGGACAGGGAGCAACACTGAAGCTTTCTTT. Translated: CASSWTGSNTEAFF.

V and J are TRBV2 and TRBJ2-2; D possibly corresponds to TRBD1 (5 bases). Trimming removed 4 bases from V and 7 bases from J, with 16 bases in between. The CDR3 is 15 residues long. Germline CDR1 and CDR2: SNHLY and FYNNEI. CDR3 sequence reads: CASSGSRQPSGELFF. In DNA form, the CDR3 reads TGTGCCAGCAGTGGGTCCCGACAGCCCAGCGGGGAGCTGTTTTTT.

The V call is TRBV11-2, the J call TRBJ2-7, with 10 bases lining up with TRBD2. The germline CDR1 and CDR2 sequences are SGHAT and FQNNGV. This CDR3 region has 17 residues. V shed 4 bases, J shed 0 bases, and the junction held 9 bases outside the gene matches. The CDR3 loop reads CASSSGLAELSSYEQYF. Here the CDR3 DNA reads TGTGCCAGCAGCTCCGGACTAGCGGAGCTTAGCTCCTACGAGCAGTACTTC. The whole variable domain, filled in from reference TRBV11-2 and TRBJ2-7, reads EAGVAQSPRYKIIEKRQSVAFWCNPISGHATLYWYQQILGQGPKLLIQFQNNGVVDDSQLPKDRFSAERLKGVDSTLKIQPAKLEDSAVYLCASSSGLAELSSYEQYFGPGTRLTVT.

V gene TRBV28 combines with J gene TRBJ1-4; the match to TRBD1 covers 9 bases. CDR1 MDHEN and CDR2 SYDVKM come from the germline V gene. V was pared by 8 bases and J by 8 bases, with 9 bases of the junction left unmatched. The CDR3 runs 14 residues. CDR3 protein: CASRRDRVLEKLFF. The CDR3 DNA follows: TGTGCCAGCCGAAGGGACAGGGTTTTGGAAAAACTGTTTTTT.

Only a few counts were recorded for this clone. This rearrangement joins TRBV30 to TRBJ1-1; TRBD1 might be the D (5 bases). Germline V CDR1 and CDR2: GTSNPN, SVGIG (reference sequence). This CDR3 is 13 amino acids long. Trimming left V 0 bases short and J 5 bases short, with 10 bases between. CDR3 amino acids: CAWSVSGRTEAFF. The CDR3 nucleotides are TGTGCCTGGAGTGTATCAGGGAGGACTGAAGCTTTCTTT.

Only one count was recorded for this clone. The chain has TRBV27 and TRBJ2-7; D is perhaps TRBD1 (6 bases). The CDR3 covers 14 residues. The germline CDR1 and CDR2 sequences are MNHEY and SMNVEV (reference sequence). Between the trimmed V and J ends, which lost 6 bases and 3 bases, there was a span of 15 bases. CDR3 coding DNA: TGTGCCAGCAGACGACAGGCTGGATACTACGAGCAGTACTTC. This translates into CASRRQAGYYEQYF.

The chain combines TRBV7-2 with TRBJ1-1; TRBD1 might be the D (6 bases). Germline assignment: CDR1 SGHTA and CDR2 FQGNSA. The CDR3 length is 14 residues. Trimming took off 5 bases at V and 7 bases at J, with 17 bases between the two ends. CDR3 region: CASSRTRTDLEAFF. CDR3 coding DNA: TGTGCCAGCAGCCGAACCCGGACAGACCTTGAAGCTTTCTTT.

The J gene is TRBJ1-2, the V gene TRBV15; tentatively, D is TRBD1 (6 bases). V was cut by 5 bases and J by 0 bases, with 13 bases left in between. The CDR3 spans 15 residues. Germline V gene sequence: CDR1 LNHNV, CDR2 YYDKDF (reference sequence). In nucleotides, the CDR3 is TGTGCCACCAGCCCCCGGGACACAGCTAACTATGGCTACACCTTC. It is translated as CATSPRDTANYGYTF.

The chain carries TRBV6-5 and TRBJ1-2; 7 positions agree with TRBD1. The CDR3 contains 15 residues. Germline CDR1 and CDR2: MNHEY and SVGAGI. Trimming at V came to 4 bases and at J to 0 bases, leaving 5 bases not matched to a gene. The CDR3 reads CASSSTGATNYGYTF. CDR3 sequence (DNA): TGTGCCAGCAGTTCAACAGGGGCGACTAACTATGGCTACACCTTC.

The CDR3 region has the DNA TGTGCCAGCATCGAACAGGGATTGTCTAACACCGGGGAGCTGTTTTTT. Residues: CASIEQGLSNTGELFF. The chain recombines TRBV5-6 with TRBJ2-2; D is perhaps TRBD1 (6 bases). Germline values: CDR1 SGHDT, CDR2 YYEEEE. There are 16 residues in the CDR3. Trimming took 6 bases from V and 2 from J, leaving 17 bases between them. Full variable domain (rest looked up from reference TRBV5-6 and TRBJ2-2): DAGVTQSPTHLIKTRGQQVTLRCSPKSGHDTVSWYQQALGQGPQFIFQYYEEEERQRGNFPDRFSGHQFPNYSSELNVNALLLGDSALYLCASIEQGLSNTGELFFGEGSRLTVL.

The rearrangement joins TRBV4-3 to TRBJ1-2; the match to TRBD1 covers 7 bases. This CDR3 has 15 residues. CDR1 is LGHNA and CDR2 is YSLEER in the germline V gene. J lost 4 bases, V lost 4 bases, and 9 bases had no gene match. CDR3 sequence: CASSPGTAKSYGYTF. The CDR3 coding sequence is TGCGCCAGCAGCCCCGGGACAGCGAAATCCTATGGCTACACCTTC.

CDR3 in DNA: TGTGCCAGCAGTCAGGGGGACCCTGGAAACACCATATATTTT. This encodes CASSQGDPGNTIYF. This sequence joins TRBV28 and TRBJ1-3; 7 nucleotides align to TRBD1. Germline CDR1 MDHEN, CDR2 SYDVKM. The V segment lost 5 bases and the J segment 2 bases; nucleotides outside the gene matches: 3. This CDR3 contains 14 residues.

The chain recombines TRBV7-3 with TRBJ1-1; D may be TRBD1 (5 bases). Trimming removed 4 bases from V and 0 bases from J, with 15 bases in between. CDR1 and CDR2 from the germline V gene are SGHTA and FQGTGA. The CDR3 covers 16 residues. The CDR3 sequence: CASSSGGIHMNTEAFF. The CDR3, as DNA: TGTGCCAGCAGCTCCGGGGGGATTCACATGAACACTGAAGCTTTCTTT.

V gene TRBV4-1 combines with J gene TRBJ1-1; D may be TRBD1 (5 bases). Per germline, CDR1 MGHRA and CDR2 YSYEKL. This CDR3 has 14 amino acids. Between the trimmed V and J ends, which lost 0 bases and 5 bases, there was a span of 10 bases. In DNA, the CDR3 is TGCGCCAGCAGCCAAGAGGGGGGTTGGACTGAAGCTTTCTTT. It encodes CASSQEGGWTEAFF.

In this sample, this clone turned up a few times. V is TRBV5-1 and J is TRBJ2-7; perhaps TRBD2 as D (6 bases). In germline, CDR1 is SGHRS, CDR2 YFSETQ. This CDR3 has 12 amino acids. Trimming removed 1 base at V and 7 bases at J, with 9 bases between. The CDR3 nucleotides are TGCGCCAGCAGCTTGTCAGCGGGTGAGCAGTACTTC. Translation gives CASSLSAGEQYF.

This clone was counted between two and nine times. This rearrangement joins TRBV6-5 to TRBJ2-2, with D tentatively TRBD2 (5 bases). Per germline, CDR1 MNHEY and CDR2 SVGAGI. The CDR3 runs 13 residues. Trimming pared 6 bases from V and 4 bases from J, leaving 9 bases between. The CDR3 reads CASRGRVTGELFF. In nucleotides, the CDR3 is TGTGCCAGCAGGGGGAGAGTCACCGGGGAGCTGTTTTTT.

This sequence joins TRBV5-6 and TRBJ2-1; D is undetermined. CDR3 length: 11 residues. V was pared by 2 bases and J by 7 bases, with 4 bases between. CDR1 is SGHDT and CDR2 is YYEEEE in the germline V gene. DNA for the CDR3: TGTGCCAGCAGCTTTAGTAATGAGCAGTTCTTC. As protein: CASSFSNEQFF.

The chain recombines TRBV25-1 with TRBJ2-7, with 9 bases aligning to TRBD2. J lost 3 bases, V lost 3 bases, and 3 bases had no gene match. The CDR3 sequence is 14 residues long. Germline loops: CDR1 MGHDK, CDR2 SYGVNS. The CDR3 spells CASSEAGGGYEQYF. Here the CDR3 DNA reads TGTGCCAGCAGTGAGGCGGGGGGGGGCTACGAGCAGTACTTC.

The count of this clone is one. This chain connects TRBV28 to TRBJ2-1; maybe TRBD1 (6 bases). The CDR3 has 18 residues. The V gene lost 5 bases and the J gene lost 0 bases, with 20 bases spanning the gap. Germline V gene lookup returns CDR1 MDHEN and CDR2 SYDVKM. The CDR3 region has the DNA TGTGCCAGCAGTGCGTTAGGCTGGGACATCCCCTCCTACAATGAGCAGTTCTTC. It yields the protein CASSALGWDIPSYNEQFF.

The chain has TRBV5-1 and TRBJ2-3; 8 nucleotides line up with TRBD2. Germline CDR1 reads SGHRS; CDR2 reads YFSETQ. The V gene end was trimmed by 4 bases and the J gene end by 6 bases; junction bases not matched to a gene: 10. CDR3 length: 15 residues. CDR3 in DNA: TGCGCCAGCAGCGAGACTAGCGCCCATGGGGATACGCAGTATTTT. It encodes CASSETSAHGDTQYF.

V gene TRBV7-2 combines with J gene TRBJ1-2, with D maybe TRBD1 (5 bases). V was pared by 2 bases and J by 3 bases, with 10 bases between. The CDR3 is 14 residues long. Germline V lookup: CDR1 SGHTA, CDR2 FQGNSA. CDR3 in DNA: TGTGCCAGCAGCTTATCGGGCAGGGACTATGGCTACACCTTC. It translates to CASSLSGRDYGYTF.

As regards this clone: Relative to the germline gene, one junction end is altered; a read error may explain this. The chain carries TRBV28 and TRBJ2-7, with D perhaps TRBD1 (6 bases). The CDR3 runs 12 residues. In germline, CDR1 is MDHEN, CDR2 SYDVKM. The CDR3 here is CASIGQGIEQYF. The CDR3 DNA reads as TGCGCTTCAATCGGGCAGGGGATCGAGCAGTACTTC.

The J gene is TRBJ2-7, the V gene TRBV25-1; D uncertain. V shed 5 bases and J shed 3 bases, with 5 bases lying between them. The CDR3 is 11 amino acids. Germline V gives CDR1 MGHDK, CDR2 SYGVNS. The DNA for the CDR3 is TGTGCCAGCAGTCCACACTACGAGCAGTACTTC. Amino acid sequence: CASSPHYEQYF.

CDR3 in DNA: TGTGCCAGCACCGGACGGAGGGACACTGAAGCTTTCTTT. Protein: CASTGRRDTEAFF. This chain links TRBV27 with TRBJ1-1, with no clear D. The germline CDR1 and CDR2 sequences are MNHEY and SMNVEV (reference sequence). Between the trimmed V and J ends, which lost 7 bases and 3 bases, there was a span of 12 bases. The CDR3 totals 13 residues.

This chain links TRBV5-4 with TRBJ1-3, with D unresolved. The V and J ends lost 1 base and 1 base respectively, with 12 bases between them. Germline V gene sequence: CDR1 SGHNT, CDR2 YYREEE (reference sequence). This CDR3 region has 16 residues. CDR3 loop: CASSLFEGLSGNTIYF. The DNA of the CDR3 is TGTGCCAGCAGCTTGTTCGAGGGATTATCTGGAAACACCATATATTTT.

This chain joins TRBV7-9 and TRBJ1-2; D is unclear. The CDR3 has 15 residues. CDR1 SEHNR and CDR2 FQNEAQ come from the germline V gene (reference sequence). V was trimmed by 1 base and J by 1 base, leaving 10 bases between them. The CDR3 region has the DNA TGTGCCAGCAGCTTAGAGACCGGGGTTAACTATGGCTACACCTTC. Protein product: CASSLETGVNYGYTF.

This chain uses TRBV7-2 with TRBJ1-1; D remains ambiguous. The CDR3 has 15 amino acids. Germline CDR1 and CDR2: SGHTA and FQGNSA. V was trimmed by 5 bases and J by 2 bases, leaving 15 bases between them. The CDR3 here is CASSLSWLINTEAFF. The CDR3 nucleotides read TGTGCCAGCAGCCTCTCTTGGCTGATAAACACTGAAGCTTTCTTT. The full variable domain, completed using reference TRBV7-2 and TRBJ1-1, is GAGVSQSPSNKVTEKGKDVELRCDPISGHTALYWYRQSLGQGLEFLIYFQGNSAPDKSGLPSDRFSAERTGGSVSTLTIQRTQQEDSAVYLCASSLSWLINTEAFFGQGTRLTVV.